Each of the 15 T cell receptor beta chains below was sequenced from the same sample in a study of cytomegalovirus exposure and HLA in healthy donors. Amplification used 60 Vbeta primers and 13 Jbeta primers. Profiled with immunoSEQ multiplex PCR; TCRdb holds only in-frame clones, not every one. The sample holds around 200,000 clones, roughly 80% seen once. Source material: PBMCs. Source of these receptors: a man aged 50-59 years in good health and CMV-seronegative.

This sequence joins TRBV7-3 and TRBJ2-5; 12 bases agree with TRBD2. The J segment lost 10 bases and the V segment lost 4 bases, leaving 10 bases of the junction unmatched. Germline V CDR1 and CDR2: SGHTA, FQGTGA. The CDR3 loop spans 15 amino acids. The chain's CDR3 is CASSSGLAGPSGQYF. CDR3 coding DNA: TGTGCCAGCAGCTCGGGACTAGCGGGCCCGTCAGGCCAGTACTTC. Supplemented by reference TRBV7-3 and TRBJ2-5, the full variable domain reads GAGVSQTPSNKVTEKGKYVELRCDPISGHTALYWYRQSLGQGPEFLIYFQGTGAADDSGLPNDRFFAVRPEGSVSTLKIQRTERGDSAVYLCASSSGLAGPSGQYFGPGTRLLVL.

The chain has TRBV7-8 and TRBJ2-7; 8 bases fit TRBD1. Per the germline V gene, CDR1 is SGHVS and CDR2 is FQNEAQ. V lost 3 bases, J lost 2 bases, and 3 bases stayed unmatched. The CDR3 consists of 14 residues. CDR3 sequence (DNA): TGTGCCAGCAGCTTTTCAGGGGGCCCCTACGAGCAGTACTTC. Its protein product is CASSFSGGPYEQYF. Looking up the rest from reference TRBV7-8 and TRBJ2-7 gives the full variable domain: GAGVSQSPRYKVAKRGQDVALRCDPISGHVSLFWYQQALGQGPEFLTYFQNEAQLDKSGLPSDRFFAERPEGSVSTLKIQRTQQEDSAVYLCASSFSGGPYEQYFGPGTRLTVT.

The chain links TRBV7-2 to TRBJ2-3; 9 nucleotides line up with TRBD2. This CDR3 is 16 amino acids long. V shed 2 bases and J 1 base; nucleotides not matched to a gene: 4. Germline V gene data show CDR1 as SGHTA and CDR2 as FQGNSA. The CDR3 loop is CASSLSAGGGTDTQYF. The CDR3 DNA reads TGTGCCAGCAGCTTATCAGCGGGGGGTGGCACAGATACGCAGTATTTT.

CDR3 sequence reads: CASSVDFTDTQYF. For the CDR3, the DNA is TGTGCCAGCAGCGTGGACTTCACAGATACGCAGTATTTT. The chain recombines TRBV9 with TRBJ2-3, with a weak D call TRBD2 (5 bases). V lost 2 bases and J 2 bases, leaving 6 bases between the germline ends. Germline V gene sequence: CDR1 SGDLS, CDR2 YYNGEE. The CDR3 consists of 13 residues.

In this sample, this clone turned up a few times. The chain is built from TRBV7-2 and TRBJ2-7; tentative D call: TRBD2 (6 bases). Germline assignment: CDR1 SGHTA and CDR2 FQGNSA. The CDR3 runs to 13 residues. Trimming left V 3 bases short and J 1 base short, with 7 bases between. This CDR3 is CASSFGGSYEQYF. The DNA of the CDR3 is TGTGCCAGCAGCTTTGGGGGGTCCTACGAGCAGTACTTC.

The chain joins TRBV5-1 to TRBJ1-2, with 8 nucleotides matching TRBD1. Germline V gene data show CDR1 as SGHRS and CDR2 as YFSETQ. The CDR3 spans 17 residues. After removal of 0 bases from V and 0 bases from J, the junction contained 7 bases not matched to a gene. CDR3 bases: TGCGCCAGCAGCTTGGGAACAGGGGGTTTTTCTAACTATGGCTACACCTTC. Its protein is CASSLGTGGFSNYGYTF.

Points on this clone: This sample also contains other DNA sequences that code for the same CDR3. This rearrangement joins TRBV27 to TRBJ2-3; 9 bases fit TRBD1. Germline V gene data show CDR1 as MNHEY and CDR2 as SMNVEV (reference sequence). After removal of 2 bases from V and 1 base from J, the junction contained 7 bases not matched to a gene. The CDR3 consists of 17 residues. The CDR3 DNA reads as TGTGCCAGCAGTTTACGGAGACAGGGGGGGGGCACAGATACGCAGTATTTT. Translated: CASSLRRQGGGTDTQYF.

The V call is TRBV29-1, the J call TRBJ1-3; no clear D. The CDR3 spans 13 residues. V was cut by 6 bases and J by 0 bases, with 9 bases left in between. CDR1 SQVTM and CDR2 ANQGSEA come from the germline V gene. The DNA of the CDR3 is TGCAGCGTACAGAAGTCCTCTGGAAACACCATATATTTT. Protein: CSVQKSSGNTIYF. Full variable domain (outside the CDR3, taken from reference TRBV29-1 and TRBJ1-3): SAVISQKPSRDICQRGTSLTIQCQVDSQVTMMFWYRQQPGQSLTLIATANQGSEATYESGFVIDKFPISRPNLTFSTLTVSNMSPEDSSIYLCSVQKSSGNTIYFGEGSWLTVV.

The CDR3 protein is CASRFGPTRAETQYF. CDR3 nucleotide sequence: TGTGCCAGTAGGTTCGGTCCTACTAGGGCAGAGACCCAGTACTTC. The chain uses TRBV19 and TRBJ2-5, with D perhaps TRBD2 (5 bases). Germline loops: CDR1 LNHDA, CDR2 SQIVND (reference sequence). The CDR3 consists of 15 residues. The V gene lost 6 bases and the J gene lost 4 bases, with 18 bases spanning the gap.

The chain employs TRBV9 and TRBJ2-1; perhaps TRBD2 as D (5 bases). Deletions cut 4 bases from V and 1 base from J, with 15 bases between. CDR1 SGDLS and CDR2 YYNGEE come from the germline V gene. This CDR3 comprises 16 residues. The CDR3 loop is CASSPRASNSYNEQFF. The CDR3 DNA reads TGTGCCAGCAGCCCGAGGGCTAGCAATTCCTACAATGAGCAGTTCTTC.

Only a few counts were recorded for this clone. The CDR3 spells CATSSRYEQYF. As DNA, the CDR3 is TGTGCCACCAGTTCCCGCTACGAGCAGTACTTC. The V and J genes are TRBV15 and TRBJ2-7; D is undetermined. CDR1 and CDR2 (germline): LNHNV, YYDKDF (reference sequence). This CDR3 contains 11 residues. Deletions cut 6 bases from V and 3 bases from J, with 6 bases between. The full variable domain, its missing parts supplied by reference TRBV15 and TRBJ2-7, is DAMVIQNPRYQVTQFGKPVTLSCSQTLNHNVMYWYQQKSSQAPKLLFHYYDKDFNNEADTPDNFQSRRPNTSFCFLDIRSPGLGDTAMYLCATSSRYEQYFGPGTRLTVT.

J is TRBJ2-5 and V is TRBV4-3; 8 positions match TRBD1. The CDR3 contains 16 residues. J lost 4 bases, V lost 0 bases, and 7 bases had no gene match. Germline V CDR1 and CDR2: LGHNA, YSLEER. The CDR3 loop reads CASSQDPGGYRETQYF. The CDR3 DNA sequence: TGCGCCAGCAGCCAAGATCCAGGGGGCTATAGAGAGACCCAGTACTTC.

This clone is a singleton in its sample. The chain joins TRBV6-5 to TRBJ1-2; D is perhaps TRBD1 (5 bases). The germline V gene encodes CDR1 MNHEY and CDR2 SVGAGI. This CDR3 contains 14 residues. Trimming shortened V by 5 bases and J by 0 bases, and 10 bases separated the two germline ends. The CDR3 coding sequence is TGTGCCAGCAGTCCCGACAGAGCTAACTATGGCTACACCTTC. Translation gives CASSPDRANYGYTF.

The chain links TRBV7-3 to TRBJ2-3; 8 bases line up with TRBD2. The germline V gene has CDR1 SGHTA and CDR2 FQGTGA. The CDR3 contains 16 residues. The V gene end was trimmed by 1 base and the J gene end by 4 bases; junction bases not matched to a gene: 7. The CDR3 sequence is CASSLRAGGLADTQYF. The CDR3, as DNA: TGTGCCAGCAGCTTAAGGGCGGGAGGCCTCGCAGATACGCAGTATTTT.

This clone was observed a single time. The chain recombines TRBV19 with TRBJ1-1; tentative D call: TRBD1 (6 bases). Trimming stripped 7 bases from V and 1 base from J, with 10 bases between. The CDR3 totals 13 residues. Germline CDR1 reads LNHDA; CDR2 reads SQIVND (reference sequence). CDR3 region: CASTATGNTEAFF. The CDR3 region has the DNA TGTGCCAGTACCGCGACAGGGAACACTGAAGCTTTCTTT.